The clone carrying this T cell receptor (beta chain) was seen more than once but under ten times. The antigen is not known. The CDR3 has 13 residues. Trimming stripped 4 bases from V and 6 bases from J, with 13 bases between. Germline CDR1 reads SQVTM; CDR2 reads ANQGSEA. This entry comes from a study of T cells after yellow fever vaccination. Findings and caveats of the study: Relatively few clonotypes were ones that appeared in both CD4 and CD8 compartments. Reappearing after the booster were most of the clones from primary vaccination (almost 97% CD4, 70% to 90% CD8). Contamination of FACS-sorted repertoires by abundant clonotypes from the bulk population could occur.

In TCRdb, the 5' RACE reads were re-called with MiXCR into one record per CDR3 protein. The sample contains about 340,000 distinct CDR3 sequences, approximately 12% of which appear only once. The chain links TRBV29-1 to TRBJ2-1, with D perhaps assigned TRBD1 or TRBD2 (5 bases each). This TCR was recovered from a man younger than 30 who received the YFV17D yellow fever vaccine. Here the sequenced sample was CD4+ T cells sorted from PBMCs, taken 15 days after the yellow fever booster vaccination. The CDR3 here is CSVVRGSSNEQFF. For the CDR3, the DNA is TGCAGCGTTGTGAGGGGTTCGTCCAATGAGCAGTTCTTC.